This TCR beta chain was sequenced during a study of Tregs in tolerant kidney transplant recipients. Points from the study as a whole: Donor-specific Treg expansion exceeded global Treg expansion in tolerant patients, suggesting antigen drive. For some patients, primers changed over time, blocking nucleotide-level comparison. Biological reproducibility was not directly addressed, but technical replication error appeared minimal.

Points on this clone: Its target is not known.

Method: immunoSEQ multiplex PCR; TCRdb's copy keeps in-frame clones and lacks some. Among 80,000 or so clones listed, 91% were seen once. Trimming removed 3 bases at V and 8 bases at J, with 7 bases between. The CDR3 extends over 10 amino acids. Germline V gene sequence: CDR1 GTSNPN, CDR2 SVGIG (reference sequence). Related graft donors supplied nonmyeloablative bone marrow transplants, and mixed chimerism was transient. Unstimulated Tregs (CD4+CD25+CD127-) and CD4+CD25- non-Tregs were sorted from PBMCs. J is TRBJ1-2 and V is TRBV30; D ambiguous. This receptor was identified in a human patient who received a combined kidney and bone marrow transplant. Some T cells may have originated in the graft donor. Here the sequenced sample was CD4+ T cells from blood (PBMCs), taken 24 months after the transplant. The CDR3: CAWRSEGYTF. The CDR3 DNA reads TGTGCCTGGAGGTCAGAAGGCTACACCTTC.